This T cell receptor (beta chain) stems from a study of shared T cell receptors in the human thymus. Clones were read by immunoSEQ multiplex PCR, and TCRdb kept only the in-frame ones, dropping some. The data show 540,000 or so clones, with around 78% seen just once and approximately 0.013% held by the top ten. There are a few counts of this clone. This CDR3 region has 12 residues. With 2 bases removed from V and 5 bases from J, the gap between germline ends came to 4 bases. Germline V lookup: CDR1 PRHDT, CDR2 FYEKMQ (reference sequence). These data also featured in a second study, about human thymus T cells. This second study says: In corrective heart surgery, resections were taken, and these provided the thymus tissue. Thymic repertoires from unrelated individuals overlapped highly, related research reported.

The sequencing input was thymocytes. J is TRBJ2-1 and V is TRBV13; D gene ambiguous. The sequence came from a boy under two years old with a congenital heart defect. CDR3 bases: TGTGCCAGCAGCTTACAGGACAATGAGCAGTTCTTC. It specifies CASSLQDNEQFF.